The subject of this entry is one T cell receptor beta chain. What antigen it recognizes has not been identified. These data originate in a study of monozygotic twins with inflammatory bowel disease (dated by TCRdb to between 2019 and 2020). Looking at the study overall: A total of approximately 28 monozygotic twin pairs were included in the full study, comprising nine German pairs (four IBD-concordant, five IBD-discordant) and 19 IBD-discordant Danish pairs. Within discordant pairs, disease-associated traits were sought mainly by comparing IBD patients with their genetically identical healthy co-twins. Each individual had, on average, about 151 000 unique TCRalpha sequences and 181 000 unique TCRbeta sequences available for analysis. What the research found in general, with its limitations: The results gave no support for a single strong signal or clonotype linked to IBD. Fewer clonotypes were shared with other individuals by IBD patients than by healthy twins, most markedly in patients showing signs of disease activity. Because patients were on differing immunosuppressive treatments, the repertoires may have picked up extra background noise and inter-individual variability. TCRbeta repertoire diversity, by inverse Simpson index, was decreased in IBD patients compared with their healthy co-twins. No difference in repertoire similarity was observed between concordant and discordant twins, possibly owing to limited statistical power. The analysis was unable to tell apart different T cell subtypes.

A 2.5 ml peripheral blood sample was drawn into PAXgene tubes per donor and stored at -80°C. Without any T cell sorting, total RNA was extracted from whole blood using the PAXgene blood miRNA kit on an automated QIAcube. Deep TCRalpha and TCRbeta repertoire profiling with unique molecular barcoding was performed on peripheral blood of monozygotic twin pairs concordant or discordant for inflammatory bowel disease. Smoking habits were recorded for all twin pairs, and individuals were classified as current, former or never smokers. Receptors were amplified or captured by 5' RACE. For each TCR library, around 3,800 ng of total RNA was used. For each sample, cDNA synthesis with SMARTScribe reverse transcriptase was split into eight separate reactions. During cDNA synthesis, template switching introduced unique molecular identifiers that contained a 6-nucleotide sample barcode. TCRalpha and TCRbeta cDNA was amplified by two nested PCRs of 16 and 9 cycles, with bead purification after each PCR. Before amplification, the cDNA was treated with uracil DNA-glycosylase and purified using the QIAquick PCR purification kit. In the second PCR, Illumina TruSeq-compatible adapters and sample-specific barcodes were added. TapeStation and Qubit were used to check library quality and concentration, and 4.5 to 6 ng of each library was pooled. Sequencing of the pooled libraries was done on an Illumina HiSeq2500 single-index Rapid Run using custom sequencing primers and 2 x 100 bp reads. Processing in the source paper ran as follows. PCR and sequencing errors were corrected by UMI-based consensus assembly using MiGEC version 1.2.6. MiXCR version 2.1.1 was used to carry out V(D)J alignment, clonotype assembly and CDR3 extraction. Normalisation of gene usage, clonotype sharing and MAIT/NKT TCR abundance was achieved by analysing the top 1000, 10 000 and 20 000 clonotypes per sample. After downsampling to 27 000 UMIs, diversity was calculated as the inverse Simpson index using the vegan R package. Statistical testing used paired Mann-Whitney U tests on the discordant twin pairs and applied Benjamini-Hochberg correction for multiple testing. TCRdb reprocessed the reads and lists each CDR3 protein sequence as a single entry, with no DNA. The V and J calls, along with clone size, are taken from TCRdb and not from the paper's own processing. In this sample's table one finds 150,000 to 200,000 distinct CDR3 sequences. 6% to 9.5% of the sample rests with the top ten.

The receptor comes from a human donor with ulcerative colitis or Crohn's disease, or a healthy co-twin of an affected twin (not recorded which). Sample: blood.

The CDR3 loop reads CASSQTGFEGNTIYF. The receptor chain draws on TRBV7-2 and TRBJ1-3; TCRdb outputs TRBD1, but without DNA this stays unchecked. In the germline V gene, CDR1 corresponds to SGHTA and CDR2 to FQGNSA. From cysteine to phenylalanine, the CDR3 is 15 amino acids long. The coding DNA is unavailable.